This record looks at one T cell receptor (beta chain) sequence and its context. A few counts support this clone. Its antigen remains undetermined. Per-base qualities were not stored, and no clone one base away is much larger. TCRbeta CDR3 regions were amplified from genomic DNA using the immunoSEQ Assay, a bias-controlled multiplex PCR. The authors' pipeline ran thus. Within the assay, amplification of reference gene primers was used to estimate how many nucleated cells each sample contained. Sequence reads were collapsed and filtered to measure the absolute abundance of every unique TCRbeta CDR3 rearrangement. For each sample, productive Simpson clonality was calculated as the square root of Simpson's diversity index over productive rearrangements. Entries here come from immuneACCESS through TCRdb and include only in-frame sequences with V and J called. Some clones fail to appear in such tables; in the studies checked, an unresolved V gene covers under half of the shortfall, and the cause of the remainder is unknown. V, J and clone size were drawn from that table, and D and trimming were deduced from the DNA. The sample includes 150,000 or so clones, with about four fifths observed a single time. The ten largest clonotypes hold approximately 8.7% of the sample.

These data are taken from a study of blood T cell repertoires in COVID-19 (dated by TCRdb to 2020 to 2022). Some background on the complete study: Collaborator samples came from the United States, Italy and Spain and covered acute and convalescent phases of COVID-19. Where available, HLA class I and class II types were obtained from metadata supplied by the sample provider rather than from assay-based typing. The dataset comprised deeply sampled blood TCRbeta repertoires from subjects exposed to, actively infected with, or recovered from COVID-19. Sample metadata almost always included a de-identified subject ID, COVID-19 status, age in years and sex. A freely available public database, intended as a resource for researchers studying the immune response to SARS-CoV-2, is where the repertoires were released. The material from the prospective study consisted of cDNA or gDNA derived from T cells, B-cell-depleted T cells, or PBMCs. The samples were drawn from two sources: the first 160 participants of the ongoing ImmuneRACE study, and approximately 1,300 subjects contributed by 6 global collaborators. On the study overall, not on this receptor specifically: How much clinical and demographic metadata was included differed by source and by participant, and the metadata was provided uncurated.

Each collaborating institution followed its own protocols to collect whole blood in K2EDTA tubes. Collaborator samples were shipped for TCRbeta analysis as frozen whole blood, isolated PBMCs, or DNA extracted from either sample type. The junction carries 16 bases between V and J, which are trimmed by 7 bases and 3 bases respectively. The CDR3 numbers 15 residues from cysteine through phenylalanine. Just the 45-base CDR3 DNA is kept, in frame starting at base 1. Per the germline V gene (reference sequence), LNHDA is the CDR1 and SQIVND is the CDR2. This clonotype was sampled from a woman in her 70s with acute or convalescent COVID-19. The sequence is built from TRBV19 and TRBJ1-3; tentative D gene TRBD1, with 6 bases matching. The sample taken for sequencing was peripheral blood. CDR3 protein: CASTTRGQYGNTIYF. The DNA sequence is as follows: TGTGCCAGTACAACACGGGGACAATATGGAAACACCATATATTTT.